The present T cell receptor (beta chain) was sequenced within a study of T-cell memory formation after mild COVID-19. Study results and limitations: Largely, contracting CD4+ clones fell within CM and EM, and contracting CD8+ clones within EMRA. There was no confirmation that second-wave clones peaking on day 37 were SARS-CoV-2 specific. Contracting clones from day 15 to 85 showed balanced CD4/CD8; later expanders favored CD4+.

TCRdb re-called the 5' RACE reads through MiXCR, storing one row per CDR3 protein. The repertoire includes around 410,000 distinct CDR3 sequences, less than 25% of them detected once, and around 13% sits in the top ten. The V gene lost 0 bases and the J gene lost 4 bases, with 13 bases spanning the gap. The germline CDR1 and CDR2 sequences are MGHRA and YSYEKL. The length of the CDR3 is 16 residues. The table lists this clonotype with a few counts. Its antigen is not identified. This clonotype originated in an adult woman who had mild COVID-19 (a few samples of this study predate the infection). Cell type and time point are not known. The J gene is TRBJ1-5, the V gene TRBV4-1; D is possibly TRBD1 (6 bases). Sequenced sample: PBMCs or a T cell subset sorted from them (not recorded which). The CDR3 sequence is CASSQDSGTPNQPQHF. The CDR3 DNA follows: TGCGCCAGCAGCCAAGATTCCGGGACACCAAATCAGCCCCAGCATTTT.